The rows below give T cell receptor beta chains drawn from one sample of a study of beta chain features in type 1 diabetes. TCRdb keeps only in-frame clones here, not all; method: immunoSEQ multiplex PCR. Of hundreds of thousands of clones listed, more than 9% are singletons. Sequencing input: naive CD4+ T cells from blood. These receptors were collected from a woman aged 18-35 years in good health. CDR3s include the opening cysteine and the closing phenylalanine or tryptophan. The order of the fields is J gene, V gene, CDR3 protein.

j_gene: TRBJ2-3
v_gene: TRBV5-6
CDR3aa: CASSLLQGADTQYF

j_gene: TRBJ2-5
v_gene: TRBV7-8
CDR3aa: CATTRLAGVETQYF

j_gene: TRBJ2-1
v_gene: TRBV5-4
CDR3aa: CASSLGGTGPYNEQFF

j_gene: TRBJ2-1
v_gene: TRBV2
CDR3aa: CASSDSGIQFF

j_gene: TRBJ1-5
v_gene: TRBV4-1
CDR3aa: CASSPRGGMNQPQHF

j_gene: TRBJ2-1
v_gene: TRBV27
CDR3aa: CASSLLGRGGGSYNEQFF

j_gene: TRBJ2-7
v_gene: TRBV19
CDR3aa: CASSATGTGWYEQYF

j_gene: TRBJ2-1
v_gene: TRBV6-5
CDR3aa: CASSYVSSYNEQFF

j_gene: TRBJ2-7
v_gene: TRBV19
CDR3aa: CASVGSYEQYF

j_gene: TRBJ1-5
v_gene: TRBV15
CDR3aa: CATSRGQGAVGNQPQHF